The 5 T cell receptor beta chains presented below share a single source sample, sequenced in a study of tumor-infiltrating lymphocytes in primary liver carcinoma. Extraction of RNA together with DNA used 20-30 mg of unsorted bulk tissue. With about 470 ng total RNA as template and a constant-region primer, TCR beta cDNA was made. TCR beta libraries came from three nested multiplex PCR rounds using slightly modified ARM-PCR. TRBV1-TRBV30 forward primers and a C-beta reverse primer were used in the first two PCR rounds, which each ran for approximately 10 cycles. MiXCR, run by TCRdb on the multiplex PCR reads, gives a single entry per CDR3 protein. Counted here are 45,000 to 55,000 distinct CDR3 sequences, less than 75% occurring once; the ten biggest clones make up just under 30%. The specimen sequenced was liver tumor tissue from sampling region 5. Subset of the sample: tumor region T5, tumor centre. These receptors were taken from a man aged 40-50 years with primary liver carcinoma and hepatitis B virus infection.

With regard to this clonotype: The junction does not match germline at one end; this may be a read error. The DNA of the CDR3 is TGTGCCAGCAGTTTTACAGGGGGCACGCTAAGCACAGATGCGCAGTATTTT. Its translation: CASSFTGGTLSTDAQYF. The genes are TRBV12-3 or TRBV12-4 and TRBJ2-3; 9 nucleotides agree with TRBD1. The CDR3 covers 17 residues.

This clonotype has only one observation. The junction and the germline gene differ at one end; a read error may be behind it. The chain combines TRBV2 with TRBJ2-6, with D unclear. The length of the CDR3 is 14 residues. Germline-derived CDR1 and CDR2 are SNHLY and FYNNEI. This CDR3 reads CASSDISGPNVLTF. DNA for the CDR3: TGTGCCAGCAGTGACATCTCTGGGCCCAACGTCCTGACCTTC.

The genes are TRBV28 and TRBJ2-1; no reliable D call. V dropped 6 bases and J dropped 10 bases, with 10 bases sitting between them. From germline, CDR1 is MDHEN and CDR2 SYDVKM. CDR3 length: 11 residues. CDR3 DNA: TGTGCCAGCAGCATTGAGGAAGAGCAGTTCTTC. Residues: CASSIEEEQFF.

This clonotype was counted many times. CDR3 nucleotide sequence: TGTGCCAGCAGCTCAGGGCCGGGCGGCTACACCTTC. It translates to CASSSGPGGYTF. The chain combines TRBV6-5 with TRBJ1-2; maybe TRBD1 (5 bases). Germline V gene data show CDR1 as MNHEY and CDR2 as SVGAGI. Trimming cost V 6 bases and J 8 bases, with 13 bases left between them. This CDR3 contains 12 residues.

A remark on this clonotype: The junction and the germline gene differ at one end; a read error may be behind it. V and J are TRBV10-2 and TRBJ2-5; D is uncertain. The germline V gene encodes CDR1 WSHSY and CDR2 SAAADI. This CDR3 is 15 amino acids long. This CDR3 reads CAISEVLPIQETQYF. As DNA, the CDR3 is TGCGCCATCAGTGAAGTACTGCCCATCCAAGAGACCCAGTACTTC.